This TCR beta chain was sequenced for a study of blood T cell repertoires in COVID-19. Study processing details: Reference gene primer amplification gave nucleated cell count estimates. Profiling relied on immunoSEQ multiplex PCR, and the TCRdb table lists in-frame clones only, not all of them. The V and J calls and clone size come from that table; D and trimming were worked out from the DNA. The data hold under 300,000 clones, with roughly 89% observed a single time. This CDR3 region has 15 residues. Trimming shortened V by 3 bases and J by 8 bases, and 19 bases separated the two germline ends. The germline gives CDR1 LNHDA, CDR2 SQIVND (reference sequence).

The J gene is TRBJ1-1, the V gene TRBV19, with a weak D call TRBD1 (5 bases). This clonotype was sampled from a woman aged 60-70 years with COVID-19, enrolled during active disease. Sequencing was carried out using peripheral blood. In DNA form, the CDR3 reads TGTGCCAGTAGTATTCGGGGGGATTTCAAGCAGGAAGCTTTCTTT. Residues: CASSIRGDFKQEAFF.